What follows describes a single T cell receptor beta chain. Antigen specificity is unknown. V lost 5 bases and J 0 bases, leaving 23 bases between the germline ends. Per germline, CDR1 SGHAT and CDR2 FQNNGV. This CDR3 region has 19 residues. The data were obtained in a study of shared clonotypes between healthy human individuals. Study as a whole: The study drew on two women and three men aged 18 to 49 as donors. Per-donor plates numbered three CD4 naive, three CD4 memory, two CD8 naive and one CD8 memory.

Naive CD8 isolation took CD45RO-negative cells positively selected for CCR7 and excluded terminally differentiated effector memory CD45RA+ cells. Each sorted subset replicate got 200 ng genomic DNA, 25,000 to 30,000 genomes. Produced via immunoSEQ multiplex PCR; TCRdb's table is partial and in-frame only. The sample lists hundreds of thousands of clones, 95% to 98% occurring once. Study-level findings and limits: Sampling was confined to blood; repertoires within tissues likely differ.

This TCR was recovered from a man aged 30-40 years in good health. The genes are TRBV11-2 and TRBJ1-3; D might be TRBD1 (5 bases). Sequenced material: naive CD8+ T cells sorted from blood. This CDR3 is CASSGDSEQNPYSGNTIYF. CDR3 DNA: TGTGCCAGCAGCGGCGACAGTGAGCAAAATCCCTACTCTGGAAACACCATATATTTT.